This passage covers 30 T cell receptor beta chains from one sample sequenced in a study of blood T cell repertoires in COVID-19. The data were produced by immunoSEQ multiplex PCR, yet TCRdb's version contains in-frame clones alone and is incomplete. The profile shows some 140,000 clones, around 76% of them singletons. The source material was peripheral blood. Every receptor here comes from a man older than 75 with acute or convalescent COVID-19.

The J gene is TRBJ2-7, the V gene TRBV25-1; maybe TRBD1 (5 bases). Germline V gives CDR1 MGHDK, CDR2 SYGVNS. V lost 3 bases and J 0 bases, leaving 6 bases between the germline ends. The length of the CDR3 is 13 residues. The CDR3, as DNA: TGTGCCAGCAGTGAGACAGCCTCCTACGAGCAGTACTTC. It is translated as CASSETASYEQYF.

CDR3 residues: CASSSIASGRTDTQYF. The CDR3 DNA is TGTGCCAGCAGCTCGATCGCTAGCGGGAGGACAGATACGCAGTATTTT. The chain couples TRBV7-2 to TRBJ2-3, with 11 positions matching TRBD2. V was pared by 4 bases and J by 3 bases, with 6 bases of the junction left unmatched. Germline lookup yields CDR1 SGHTA and CDR2 FQGNSA. The CDR3 is 16 amino acids.

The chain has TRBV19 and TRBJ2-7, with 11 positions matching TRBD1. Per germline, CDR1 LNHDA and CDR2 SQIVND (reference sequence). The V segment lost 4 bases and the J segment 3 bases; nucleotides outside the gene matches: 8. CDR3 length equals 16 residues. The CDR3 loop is CASSTAGQGEDYEQYF. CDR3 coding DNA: TGTGCCAGTAGTACCGCGGGACAGGGGGAGGACTACGAGCAGTACTTC. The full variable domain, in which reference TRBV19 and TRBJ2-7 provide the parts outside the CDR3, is DGGITQSPKYLFRKEGQNVTLSCEQNLNHDAMYWYRQDPGQGLRLIYYSQIVNDFQKGDIAEGYSVSREKKESFPLTVTSAQKNPTAFYLCASSTAGQGEDYEQYFGPGTRLTVT.

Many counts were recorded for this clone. This CDR3 reads CASSPKNRAGTDTQYF. The CDR3 bases are TGTGCCAGCAGCCCTAAGAACCGAGCTGGCACAGATACGCAGTATTTT. The V and J genes are TRBV14 and TRBJ2-3; D remains unclear. There are 16 residues in the CDR3. From germline, CDR1 is SGHDN and CDR2 FVKESK. Deletions cut 4 bases from V and 1 base from J, with 15 bases between.

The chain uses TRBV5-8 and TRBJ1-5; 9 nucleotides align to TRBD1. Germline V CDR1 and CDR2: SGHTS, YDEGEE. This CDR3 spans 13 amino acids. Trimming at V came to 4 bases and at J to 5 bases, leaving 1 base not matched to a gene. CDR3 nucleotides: TGTGCCAGCAGCCGGACAGGGGATCAGCCCCAGCATTTT. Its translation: CASSRTGDQPQHF.

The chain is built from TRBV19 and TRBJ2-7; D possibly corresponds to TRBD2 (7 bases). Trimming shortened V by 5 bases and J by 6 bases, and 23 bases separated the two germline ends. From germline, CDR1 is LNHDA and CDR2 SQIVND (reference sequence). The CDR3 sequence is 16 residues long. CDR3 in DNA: TGTGCCAGTAGTCCGATTTATCGGGGGGCTCGCTCCGAGCAGTACTTC. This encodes CASSPIYRGARSEQYF.

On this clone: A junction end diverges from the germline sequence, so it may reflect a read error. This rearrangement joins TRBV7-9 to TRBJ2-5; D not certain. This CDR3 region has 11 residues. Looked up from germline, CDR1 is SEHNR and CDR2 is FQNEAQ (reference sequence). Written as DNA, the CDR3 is TGTGCCGGCAGCACTCCAGGTGCCCAGTACTTC. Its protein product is CAGSTPGAQYF. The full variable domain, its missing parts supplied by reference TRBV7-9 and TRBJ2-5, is DTGVSQNPRHKITKRGQNVTFRCDPISEHNRLYWYRQTLGQGPEFLTYFQNEAQLEKSRLLSDRFSAERPKGSFSTLEIQRTEQGDSAMYLCAGSTPGAQYFGPGTRLLVL.

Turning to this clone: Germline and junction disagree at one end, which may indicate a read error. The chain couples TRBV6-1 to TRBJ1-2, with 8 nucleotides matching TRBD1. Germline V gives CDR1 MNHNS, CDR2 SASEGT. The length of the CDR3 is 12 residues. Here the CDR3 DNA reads TGTGCCAGCAGTGATTGGGGGACAGGACCTGTGTTC. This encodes CASSDWGTGPVF.

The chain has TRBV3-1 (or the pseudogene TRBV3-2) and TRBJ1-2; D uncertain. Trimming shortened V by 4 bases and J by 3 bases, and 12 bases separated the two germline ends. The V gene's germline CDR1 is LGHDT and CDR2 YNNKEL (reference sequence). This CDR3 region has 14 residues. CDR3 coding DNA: TGTGCCAGCAGCCCCGCCGTTACAGACTATGGCTACACCTTC. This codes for CASSPAVTDYGYTF.

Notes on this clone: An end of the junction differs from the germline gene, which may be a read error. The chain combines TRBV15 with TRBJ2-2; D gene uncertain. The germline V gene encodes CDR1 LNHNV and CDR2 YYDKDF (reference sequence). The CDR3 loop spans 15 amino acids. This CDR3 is CAASKSLTNTGELFF. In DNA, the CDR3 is TGTGCCGCCAGCAAGTCTCTAACGAACACCGGGGAGCTGTTTTTT.

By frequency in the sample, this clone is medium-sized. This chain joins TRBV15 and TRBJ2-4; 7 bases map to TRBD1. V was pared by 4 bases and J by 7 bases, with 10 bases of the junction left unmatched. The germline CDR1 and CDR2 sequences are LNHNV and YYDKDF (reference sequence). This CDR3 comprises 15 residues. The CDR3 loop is CATSITRGTANIQYF. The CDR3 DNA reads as TGTGCCACCAGCATTACGAGGGGGACAGCCAACATTCAGTACTTC.

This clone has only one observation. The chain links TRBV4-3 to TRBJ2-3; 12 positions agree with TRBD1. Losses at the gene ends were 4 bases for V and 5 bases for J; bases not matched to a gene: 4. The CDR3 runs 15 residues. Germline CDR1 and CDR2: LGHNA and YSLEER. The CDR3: CASSRDRGLVDTQYF. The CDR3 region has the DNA TGCGCCAGCAGCCGGGACAGGGGGCTTGTAGATACGCAGTATTTT.

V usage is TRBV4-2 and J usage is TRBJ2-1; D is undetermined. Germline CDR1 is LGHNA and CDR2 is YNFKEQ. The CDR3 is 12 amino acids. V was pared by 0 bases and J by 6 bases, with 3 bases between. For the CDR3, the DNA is TGTGCCAGCAGCCAAGACAGCAATGAGCAGTTCTTC. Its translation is CASSQDSNEQFF.

Here the CDR3 reads CASSLYGTHYEQYF. The CDR3 nucleotides are TGTGCCAGTAGTCTATACGGGACACACTACGAGCAGTACTTC. The V gene is TRBV19, the J gene TRBJ2-7; TRBD1 is a possible D gene (6 bases). CDR3 length: 14 residues. V was shortened by 5 bases and J by 3 bases, with 14 bases between the two germline ends. Germline CDR1 reads LNHDA; CDR2 reads SQIVND (reference sequence).

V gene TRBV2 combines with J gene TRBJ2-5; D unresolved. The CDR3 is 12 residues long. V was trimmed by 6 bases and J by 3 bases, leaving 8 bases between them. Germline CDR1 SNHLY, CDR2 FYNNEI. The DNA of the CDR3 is TGTGCCAGCAGCGTCACAGAAGAGACCCAGTACTTC. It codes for CASSVTEETQYF.

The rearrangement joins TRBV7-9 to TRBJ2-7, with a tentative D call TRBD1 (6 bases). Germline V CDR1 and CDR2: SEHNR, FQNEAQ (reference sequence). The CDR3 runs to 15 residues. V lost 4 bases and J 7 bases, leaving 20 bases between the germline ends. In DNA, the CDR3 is TGTGCCAGCAGCTACGTACCCGGGACAATGGATGAGCAGTACTTC. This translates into CASSYVPGTMDEQYF.

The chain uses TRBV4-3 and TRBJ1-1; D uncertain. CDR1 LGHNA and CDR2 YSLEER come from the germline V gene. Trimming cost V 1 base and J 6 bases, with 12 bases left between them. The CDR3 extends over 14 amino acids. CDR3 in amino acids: CASSQGVRSPEAFF. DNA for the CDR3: TGCGCCAGCAGCCAAGGAGTAAGGAGCCCTGAAGCTTTCTTT.

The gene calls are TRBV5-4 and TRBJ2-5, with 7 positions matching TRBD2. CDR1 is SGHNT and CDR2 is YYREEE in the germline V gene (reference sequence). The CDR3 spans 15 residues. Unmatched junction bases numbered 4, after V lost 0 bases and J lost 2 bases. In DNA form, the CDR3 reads TGTGCCAGCAGCTTGGTTCCGGGGGGACAAGAGACCCAGTACTTC. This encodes CASSLVPGGQETQYF.

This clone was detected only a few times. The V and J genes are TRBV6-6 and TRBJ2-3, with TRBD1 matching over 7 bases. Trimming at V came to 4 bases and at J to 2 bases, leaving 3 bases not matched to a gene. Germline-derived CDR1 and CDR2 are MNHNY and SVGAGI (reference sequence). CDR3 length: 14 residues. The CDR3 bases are TGTGCCAGCAGTTCGGGACAGAACACAGATACGCAGTATTTT. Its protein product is CASSSGQNTDTQYF.

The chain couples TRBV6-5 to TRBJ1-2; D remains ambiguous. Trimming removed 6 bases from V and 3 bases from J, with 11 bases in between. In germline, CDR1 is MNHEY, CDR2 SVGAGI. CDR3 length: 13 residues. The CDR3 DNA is TGTGCCAGCAGGGGCTCCGGGGACTATGGCTACACCTTC. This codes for CASRGSGDYGYTF.

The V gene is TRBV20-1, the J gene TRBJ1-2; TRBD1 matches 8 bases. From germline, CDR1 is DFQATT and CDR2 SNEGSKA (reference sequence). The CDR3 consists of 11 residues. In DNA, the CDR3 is TGCAGCGTGCAGGGGGCCTATGGCTACACCTTC. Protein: CSVQGAYGYTF.

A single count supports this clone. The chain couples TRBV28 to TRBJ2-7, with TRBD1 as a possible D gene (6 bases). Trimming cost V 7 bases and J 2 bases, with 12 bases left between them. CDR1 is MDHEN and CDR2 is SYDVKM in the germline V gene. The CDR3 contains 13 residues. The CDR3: CASKGTGPYEQYF. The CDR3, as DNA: TGTGCCAGCAAAGGAACAGGGCCCTACGAGCAGTACTTC.

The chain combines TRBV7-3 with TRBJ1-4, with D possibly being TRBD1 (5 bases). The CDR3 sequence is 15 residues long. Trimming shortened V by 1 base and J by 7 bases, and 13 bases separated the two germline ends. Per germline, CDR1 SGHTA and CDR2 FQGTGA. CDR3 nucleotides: TGTGCCAGCAGCTTAAGGGGGGAGGTCTCTGAAAAACTGTTTTTT. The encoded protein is CASSLRGEVSEKLFF.

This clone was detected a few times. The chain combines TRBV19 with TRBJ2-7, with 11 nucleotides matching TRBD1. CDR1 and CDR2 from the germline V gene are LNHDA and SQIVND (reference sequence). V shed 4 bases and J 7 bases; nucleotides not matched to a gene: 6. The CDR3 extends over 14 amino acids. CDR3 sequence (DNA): TGTGCCAGTAGTACCGGACAGGGGGCGCTTGAGCAGTACTTC. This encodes CASSTGQGALEQYF.

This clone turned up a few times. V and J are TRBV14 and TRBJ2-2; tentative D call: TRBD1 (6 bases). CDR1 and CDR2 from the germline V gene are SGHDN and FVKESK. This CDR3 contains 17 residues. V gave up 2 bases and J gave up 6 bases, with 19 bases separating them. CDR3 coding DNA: TGTGCCAGCAGCCAACTAGCACAGGGAATTAGATCCGGGGAGCTGTTTTTT. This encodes CASSQLAQGIRSGELFF.

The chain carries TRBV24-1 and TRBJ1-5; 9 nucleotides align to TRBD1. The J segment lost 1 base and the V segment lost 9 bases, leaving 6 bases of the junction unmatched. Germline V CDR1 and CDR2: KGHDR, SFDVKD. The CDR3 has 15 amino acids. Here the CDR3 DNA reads TGTGCCACCGAGGGACAGGGAGACAGCAATCAGCCCCAGCATTTT. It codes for CATEGQGDSNQPQHF.

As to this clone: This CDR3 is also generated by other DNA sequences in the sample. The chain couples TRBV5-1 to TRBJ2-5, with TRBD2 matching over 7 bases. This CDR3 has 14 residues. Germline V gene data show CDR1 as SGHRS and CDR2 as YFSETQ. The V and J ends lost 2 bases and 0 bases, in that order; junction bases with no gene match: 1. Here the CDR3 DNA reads TGCGCCAGCAGCTTAGCGGGGAACCAAGAGACCCAGTACTTC. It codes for CASSLAGNQETQYF. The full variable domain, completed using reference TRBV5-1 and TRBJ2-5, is KAGVTQTPRYLIKTRGQQVTLSCSPISGHRSVSWYQQTPGQGLQFLFEYFSETQRNKGNFPGRFSGRQFSNSRSEMNVSTLELGDSALYLCASSLAGNQETQYFGPGTRLLVL.

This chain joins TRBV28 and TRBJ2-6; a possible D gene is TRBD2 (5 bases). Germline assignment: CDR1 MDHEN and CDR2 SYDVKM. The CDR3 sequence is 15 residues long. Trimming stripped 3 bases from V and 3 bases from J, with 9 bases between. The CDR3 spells CASSLRVLGANVLTF. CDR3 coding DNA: TGTGCCAGCAGTTTGCGGGTACTTGGGGCCAACGTCCTGACTTTC.

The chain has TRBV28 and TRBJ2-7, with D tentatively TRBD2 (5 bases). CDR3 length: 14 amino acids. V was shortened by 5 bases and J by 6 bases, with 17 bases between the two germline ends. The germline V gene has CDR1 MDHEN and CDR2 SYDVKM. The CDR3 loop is CASSPTTGGGEQYF. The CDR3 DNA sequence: TGTGCCAGCAGTCCCACCACCGGAGGCGGCGAGCAGTACTTC.

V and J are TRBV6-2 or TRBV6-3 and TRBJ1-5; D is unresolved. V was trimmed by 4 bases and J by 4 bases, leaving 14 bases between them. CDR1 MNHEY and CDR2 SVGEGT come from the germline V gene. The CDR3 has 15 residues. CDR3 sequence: CASSFHGGDNQPQHF. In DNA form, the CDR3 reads TGTGCCAGCAGTTTTCACGGCGGCGATAATCAGCCCCAGCATTTT.